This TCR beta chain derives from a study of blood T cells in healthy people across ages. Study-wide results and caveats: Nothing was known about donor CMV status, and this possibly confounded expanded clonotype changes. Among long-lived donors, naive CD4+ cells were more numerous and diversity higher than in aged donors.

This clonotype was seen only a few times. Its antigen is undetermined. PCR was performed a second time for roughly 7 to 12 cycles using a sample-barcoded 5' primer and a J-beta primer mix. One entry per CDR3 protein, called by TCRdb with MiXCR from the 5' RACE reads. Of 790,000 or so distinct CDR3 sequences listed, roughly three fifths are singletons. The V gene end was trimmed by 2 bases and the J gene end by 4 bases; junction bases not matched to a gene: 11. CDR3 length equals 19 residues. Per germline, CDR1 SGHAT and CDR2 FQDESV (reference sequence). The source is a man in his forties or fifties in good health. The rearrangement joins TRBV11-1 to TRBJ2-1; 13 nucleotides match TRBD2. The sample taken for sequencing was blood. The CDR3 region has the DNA TGTGCCAGCAGCTTAAATAAACTAGCGGGAGGGCCGAGGTACAATGAGCAGTTCTTC. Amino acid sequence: CASSLNKLAGGPRYNEQFF.